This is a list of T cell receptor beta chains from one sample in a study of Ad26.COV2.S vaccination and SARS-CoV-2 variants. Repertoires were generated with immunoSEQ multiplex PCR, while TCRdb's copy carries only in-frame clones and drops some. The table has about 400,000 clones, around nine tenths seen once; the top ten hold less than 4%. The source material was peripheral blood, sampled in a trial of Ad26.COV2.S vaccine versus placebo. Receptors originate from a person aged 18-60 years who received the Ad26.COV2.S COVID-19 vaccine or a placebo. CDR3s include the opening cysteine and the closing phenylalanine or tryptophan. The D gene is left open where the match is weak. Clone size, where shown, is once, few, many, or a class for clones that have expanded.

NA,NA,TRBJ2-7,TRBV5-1,CASSLEVVKDEQYF,TGCGCCAGCAGCTTGGAGGTGGTAAAGGACGAGCAGTACTTC
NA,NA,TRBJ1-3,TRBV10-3,CAISESWRAAGNTIYF,TGTGCCATCAGTGAGTCGTGGAGGGCAGCGGGAAACACCATATATTTT
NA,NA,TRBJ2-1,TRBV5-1,CASSLVWNPNYNEQFF,TGCGCCAGCAGCTTGGTATGGAATCCCAATTACAATGAGCAGTTCTTC
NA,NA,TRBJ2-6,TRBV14,CASSRPTGRPGGANVLTF,TGTGCCAGCAGCCGACCCACGGGCCGGCCGGGAGGGGCCAACGTCCTGACTTTC
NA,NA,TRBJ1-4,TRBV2,CASSLPPTGATNEKLFF,TGTGCCTCCTCTCTCCCCCCCACTGGGGCAACTAATGAAAAACTGTTTTTT
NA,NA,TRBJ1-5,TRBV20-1,CSASARSNQPQHF,TGCAGTGCTAGTGCCCGTTCCAATCAGCCCCAGCATTTT
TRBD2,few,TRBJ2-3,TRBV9,CASSAPWTSGVTDTQYF,TGTGCCAGCAGCGCCCCCTGGACTAGCGGGGTCACAGATACGCAGTATTTT
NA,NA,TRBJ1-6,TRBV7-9,CASSLAPSSSYNSPLHF,TGTGCCAGCAGCTTAGCCCCGTCTAGCTCCTATAATTCACCCCTCCACTTT
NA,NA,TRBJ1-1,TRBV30,CAWMRTENTEAFF,TGTGCCTGGATGCGGACAGAGAACACTGAAGCTTTCTTT
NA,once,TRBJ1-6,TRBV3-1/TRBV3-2,CASSQQPNSPLHF,TGTGCCAGCAGCCAACAGCCTAATTCACCCCTCCACTTT
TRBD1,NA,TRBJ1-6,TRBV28,CASSLAGQGAYNSPLHF,TGTGCCAGCAGTTTAGCCGGGCAGGGGGCGTATAATTCACCCCTCCACTTT
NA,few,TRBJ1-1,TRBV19,CASTQSDRGMSMKAFF,TGTGCCAGTACCCAATCCGACCGGGGAATGTCCATGAAAGCTTTCTTT
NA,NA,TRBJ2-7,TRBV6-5,CASTRSGYSYEQYF,TGTGCCAGCACCCGTTCAGGATACTCCTACGAGCAGTACTTC
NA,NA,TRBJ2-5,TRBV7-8,CASSFGGQEGETQYF,TGTGCCAGCAGCTTTGGTGGGCAAGAGGGGGAGACCCAGTACTTC
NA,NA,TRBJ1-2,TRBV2,CASSPPGLSNYGYTF,TGTGCCAGCAGTCCCCCGGGGCTCTCCAACTATGGCTACACCTTC
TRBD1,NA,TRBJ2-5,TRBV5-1,CASSSRTGGSGETQYF,TGCGCCAGCAGCTCCCGGACAGGGGGATCTGGCGAGACCCAGTACTTC
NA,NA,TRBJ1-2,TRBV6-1,CASSDGTTNYGYTF,TGTGCCAGCAGTGACGGGACAACTAACTATGGCTACACCTTC
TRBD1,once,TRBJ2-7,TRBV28,CASSFIQGDAYEQYF,TGTGCCAGCAGTTTCATCCAGGGGGATGCCTACGAGCAGTACTTC
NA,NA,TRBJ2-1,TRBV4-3,CASSVRAEERGEQFF,TGCGCCAGCAGCGTGCGAGCGGAAGAGCGCGGTGAGCAGTTCTTC
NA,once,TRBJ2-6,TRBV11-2,CASSLTFVSGANVLTF,TGTGCCAGCAGCTTGACCTTTGTATCTGGGGCCAACGTCCTGACTTTC
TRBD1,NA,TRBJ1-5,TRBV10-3,CAITGGTDQPQHF,TGTGCCATCACAGGGGGCACGGATCAGCCCCAGCATTTT
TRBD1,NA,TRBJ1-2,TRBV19,CASSATFQGARYGYTF,TGTGCCAGTAGTGCAACCTTTCAGGGGGCTCGTTATGGCTACACCTTC
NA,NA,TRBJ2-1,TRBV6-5,CASSTSPSSYNEQFF,TGTGCCAGCAGTACGTCCCCTAGCTCCTACAATGAGCAGTTCTTC
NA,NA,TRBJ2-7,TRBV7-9,CASSFPLGHEQYF,TGTGCCAGCAGCTTCCCGCTGGGCCACGAGCAGTACTTC
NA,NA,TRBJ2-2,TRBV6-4,CASSKVAFSYNTGELFF,TGTGCCAGCTCAAAGGTGGCTTTCAGCTATAACACCGGGGAGCTGTTTTTT
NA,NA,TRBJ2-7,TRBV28,CASRGLAPSYEQYF,TGTGCCAGCAGGGGGCTCGCACCTTCCTACGAGCAGTACTTC
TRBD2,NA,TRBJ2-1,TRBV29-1,CSVEDRLAGGIGNEQFF,TGCAGCGTTGAAGATCGCCTAGCGGGGGGAATAGGTAATGAGCAGTTCTTC
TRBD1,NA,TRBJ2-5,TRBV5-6,CASSLEGQGDETQYF,TGTGCCAGCAGCTTGGAGGGACAGGGAGATGAGACCCAGTACTTC
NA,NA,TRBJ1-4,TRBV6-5,CASSYGLVNEKLFF,TGTGCCAGCAGTTACGGGCTGGTAAATGAAAAACTGTTTTTT
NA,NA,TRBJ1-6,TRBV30,CAWTPGGNSPLHF,TGTGCCTGGACCCCGGGGGGTAATTCACCCCTCCACTTT
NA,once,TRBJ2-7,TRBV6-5,CASTQDLGYEQYF,TGTGCCAGCACTCAAGATTTGGGGTACGAGCAGTACTTC
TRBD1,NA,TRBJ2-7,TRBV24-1,CATSDWGQGGLYEQYF,TGTGCCACCAGTGATTGGGGACAGGGAGGATTATACGAGCAGTACTTC
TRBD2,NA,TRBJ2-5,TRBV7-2,CASSLVGTNQETQYF,TGTGCCAGCAGCCTTGTTGGGACTAACCAAGAGACCCAGTACTTC
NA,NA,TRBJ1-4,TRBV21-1,CASSSRDTEKLFF,TGTGCCAGCAGCAGCAGGGACACTGAAAAACTGTTTTTT
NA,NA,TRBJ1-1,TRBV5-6,CASSLRAGLEAFF,TGTGCCAGCAGCCTTAGGGCGGGGCTTGAAGCTTTCTTT
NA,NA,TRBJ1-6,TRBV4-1,CASSQGLPESDSPLHF,TGCGCCAGCAGCCAAGGCCTCCCCGAGTCCGATTCACCCCTCCACTTT
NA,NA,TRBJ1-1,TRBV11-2,CASSPRSQGNTEAFF,TGTGCCAGCAGCCCCCGCTCACAGGGGAACACTGAAGCTTTCTTT
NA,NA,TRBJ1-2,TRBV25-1,CASRSTANYGYTF,TGTGCCAGCCGTTCGACAGCTAACTATGGCTACACCTTC
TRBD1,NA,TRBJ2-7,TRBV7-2,CASSPGQGISSYEQYF,TGTGCCAGCAGCCCCGGACAGGGGATTAGCTCCTACGAGCAGTACTTC
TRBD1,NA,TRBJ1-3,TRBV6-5,CASRATGRNTIYF,TGTGCCAGCAGGGCGACAGGGAGAAACACCATATATTTT
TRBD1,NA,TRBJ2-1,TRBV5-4,CASSLDPQGGEQFF,TGTGCCAGCAGCTTGGATCCACAGGGGGGTGAGCAGTTCTTC
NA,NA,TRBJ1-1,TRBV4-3,CASSLERGDTEAFF,TGCGCCAGCAGCCTTGAGCGCGGGGACACTGAAGCTTTCTTT
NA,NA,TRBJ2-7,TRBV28,CASSRSSDRWEYYYEQYF,TGTGCCAGCAGCCGGAGCTCAGACAGGTGGGAATATTATTACGAGCAGTACTTC
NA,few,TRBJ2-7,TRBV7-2,CASSFHRALDEQYF,TGTGCCAGCAGCTTTCACCGGGCCCTAGACGAGCAGTACTTC
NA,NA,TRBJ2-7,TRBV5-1,CASSLEVTSEQYF,TGCGCCAGCAGCTTGGAGGTGACTAGCGAGCAGTACTTC
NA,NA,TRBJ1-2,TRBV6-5,CASSSGIVYTF,TGTGCCAGCAGCTCCGGGATCGTCTACACCTTC
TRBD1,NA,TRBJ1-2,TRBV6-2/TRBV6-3,CASSYSIGQGNYGYTF,TGTGCCAGCAGTTACTCAATAGGACAGGGGAACTATGGCTACACCTTC
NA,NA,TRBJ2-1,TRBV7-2,CASSLEVGVVDEQFF,TGTGCCAGCAGCTTAGAGGTGGGAGTGGTGGATGAGCAGTTCTTC
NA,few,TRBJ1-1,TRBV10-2,CASSEVSLNTEAFF,TGCGCCAGCAGTGAGGTCAGCTTGAACACTGAAGCTTTCTTT
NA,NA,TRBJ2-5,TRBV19,CASSADSGETQYF,TGTGCCAGTAGCGCAGACTCGGGGGAGACCCAGTACTTC